One and the same sample provided the 11 T cell receptor beta chains below, sequenced in a study of T-cell memory formation after mild COVID-19. TCRdb called the 5' RACE reads again in MiXCR, with one record for every CDR3 protein. This sample has approximately 65,000 distinct CDR3 sequences, with around 10% found just once. The sequenced sample consisted of PBMCs or a T cell subset sorted from them (not recorded which). These TCRs come from a man younger than 35 who had mild COVID-19 (a few samples of this study predate the infection). Cell type and time point are not known.

A few counts support this clonotype. This rearrangement joins TRBV6-2 or TRBV6-3 to TRBJ1-6; 10 bases match TRBD1. Trimming removed 0 bases from V and 7 bases from J; junction bases left unmatched: 9. Looked up from germline, CDR1 is MNHEY and CDR2 is SVGEGT. The CDR3 is made up of 18 amino acids. DNA of the CDR3: TGTGCCAGCAGTTACTCAAGCTGGGACAGGGGACGGAATTCACCCCTCCACTTT. As protein: CASSYSSWDRGRNSPLHF.

The genes are TRBV7-9 and TRBJ1-4, with D tentatively TRBD1 (6 bases). Per germline, CDR1 SEHNR and CDR2 FQNEAQ (reference sequence). Trimming stripped 4 bases from V and 6 bases from J, with 18 bases between. CDR3 length equals 16 residues. The CDR3 DNA follows: TGTGCCAGCAGCTCCCCAGTTGGGGGGGGCGATGAAAAACTGTTTTTT. Its translation: CASSSPVGGGDEKLFF.

V and J are TRBV5-5 and TRBJ1-3; D remains ambiguous. Trimming left V 4 bases short and J 0 bases short, with 11 bases between. The CDR3 has 15 residues. CDR1 is SGHKS and CDR2 is YYEKEE in the germline V gene (reference sequence). The DNA for the CDR3 is TGTGCCAGCAGCCCCGACCCTCACTCTGGAAACACCATATATTTT. It yields the protein CASSPDPHSGNTIYF.

The chain carries TRBV28 and TRBJ2-2; tentative D call: TRBD1 (5 bases). Germline CDR1 MDHEN, CDR2 SYDVKM. This CDR3 spans 14 amino acids. V was trimmed by 7 bases and J by 7 bases, leaving 16 bases between them. The CDR3 bases are TGTGCCAGCACCAAGGGGCAGGCCGGCGGGGAGCTGTTTTTT. Protein sequence: CASTKGQAGGELFF.

This clonotype was counted only a few times. The chain uses TRBV2 and TRBJ1-1; D is uncertain. Germline V gene data show CDR1 as SNHLY and CDR2 as FYNNEI. V lost 7 bases to trimming and J lost 2 bases, with 11 bases between them. The CDR3 is 13 amino acids. The CDR3 region is CASKIEENTEAFF. The CDR3 region has the DNA TGTGCCAGCAAAATCGAGGAAAACACTGAAGCTTTCTTT.

The chain links TRBV5-1 to TRBJ2-5; weak D call: TRBD1 (6 bases). This CDR3 comprises 12 residues. The V gene lost 7 bases and the J gene lost 5 bases, with 12 bases spanning the gap. CDR1 is SGHRS and CDR2 is YFSETQ in the germline V gene. This CDR3 is CASGTGLETQYF. In nucleotides, the CDR3 is TGCGCCAGCGGCACAGGGCTGGAGACCCAGTACTTC. The full variable domain, rest sourced from reference TRBV5-1 and TRBJ2-5, is KAGVTQTPRYLIKTRGQQVTLSCSPISGHRSVSWYQQTPGQGLQFLFEYFSETQRNKGNFPGRFSGRQFSNSRSEMNVSTLELGDSALYLCASGTGLETQYFGPGTRLLVL.

CDR3 in amino acids: CASAPGWQSNTEAFF. In DNA form, the CDR3 reads TGTGCCAGTGCCCCCGGGTGGCAGTCGAACACTGAAGCTTTCTTT. The chain is built from TRBV7-8 and TRBJ1-1; no clear D gene. Per germline, CDR1 SGHVS and CDR2 FQNEAQ. The CDR3 is 15 amino acids. Deletions cut 9 bases from V and 1 base from J, with 18 bases between.

By sample fraction, this clonotype is medium-sized (0.01 to 0.1%). At one end the junction does not follow the germline gene, possibly because of a read error. This chain uses TRBV7-9 with TRBJ2-5, with D uncertain. CDR1 and CDR2 from the germline V gene are SEHNR and FQNEAQ (reference sequence). The CDR3 sequence is 11 residues long. In DNA, the CDR3 is TGCGCCAGCAGCTCCCAAGAGACCCAGTACTTC. Its translation: CASSSQETQYF. The full variable domain, in which reference TRBV7-9 and TRBJ2-5 provide the parts outside the CDR3, is DTGVSQNPRHKITKRGQNVTFRCDPISEHNRLYWYRQTLGQGPEFLTYFQNEAQLEKSRLLSDRFSAERPKGSFSTLEIQRTEQGDSAMYLCASSSQETQYFGPGTRLLVL.

This clonotype occurred many times. The chain is built from TRBV12-3 or TRBV12-4 and TRBJ2-3, with D hard to call. V gave up 3 bases and J gave up 2 bases, with 21 bases separating them. The CDR3 spans 18 residues. CDR3 loop: CASSFVGVKRLHTDTQYF. As DNA, the CDR3 is TGTGCCAGCAGTTTCGTGGGTGTCAAGCGTCTTCACACAGATACGCAGTATTTT.

The chain links TRBV4-3 to TRBJ1-3; no definite D call. The CDR3 contains 15 residues. Germline CDR1 reads LGHNA; CDR2 reads YSLEER. Trimming shortened V by 1 base and J by 0 bases, and 7 bases separated the two germline ends. CDR3: CASSQGEASGNTIYF. The CDR3 nucleotides are TGCGCCAGCAGCCAAGGGGAGGCCTCTGGAAACACCATATATTTT.

In its sample, this clonotype was seen many times. This chain connects TRBV7-9 to TRBJ2-1; D might be TRBD1 (6 bases). Germline lookup yields CDR1 SEHNR and CDR2 FQNEAQ (reference sequence). This CDR3 is 16 amino acids long. V gave up 6 bases and J gave up 0 bases, with 15 bases separating them. In nucleotides, the CDR3 is TGTGCCAGCAGTCACAGACCGGACAGCTCCTACAATGAGCAGTTCTTC. This encodes CASSHRPDSSYNEQFF.